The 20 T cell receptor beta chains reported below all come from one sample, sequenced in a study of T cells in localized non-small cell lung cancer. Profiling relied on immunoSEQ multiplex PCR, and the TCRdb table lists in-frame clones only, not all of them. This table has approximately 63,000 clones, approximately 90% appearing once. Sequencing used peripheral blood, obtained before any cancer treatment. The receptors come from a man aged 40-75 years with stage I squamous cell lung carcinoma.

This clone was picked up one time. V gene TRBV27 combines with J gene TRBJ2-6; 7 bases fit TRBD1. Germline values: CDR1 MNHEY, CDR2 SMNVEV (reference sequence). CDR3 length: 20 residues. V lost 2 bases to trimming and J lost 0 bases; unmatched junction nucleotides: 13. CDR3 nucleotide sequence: TGTGCCAGCAGTTTAAAGTCCTGGACAGGTCAAAGCTCTGGGGCCAACGTCCTGACTTTC. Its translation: CASSLKSWTGQSSGANVLTF.

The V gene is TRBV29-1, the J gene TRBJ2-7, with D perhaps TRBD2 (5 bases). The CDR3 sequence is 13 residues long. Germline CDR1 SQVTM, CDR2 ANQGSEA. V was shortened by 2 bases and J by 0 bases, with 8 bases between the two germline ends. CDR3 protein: CSVEKRTSYEQYF. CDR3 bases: TGCAGCGTTGAAAAGCGGACCTCCTACGAGCAGTACTTC.

In nucleotides, the CDR3 is TGTGCCAGCTCACTAACGACCGGGACAGGGGGCTACGAGCAGTACTTC. As protein: CASSLTTGTGGYEQYF. This chain joins TRBV18 and TRBJ2-7; 11 nucleotides align to TRBD1. Germline values: CDR1 KGHSH, CDR2 LQKENI. The CDR3 has 16 amino acids. Trimming cost V 4 bases and J 3 bases; bases outside gene matches: 8.

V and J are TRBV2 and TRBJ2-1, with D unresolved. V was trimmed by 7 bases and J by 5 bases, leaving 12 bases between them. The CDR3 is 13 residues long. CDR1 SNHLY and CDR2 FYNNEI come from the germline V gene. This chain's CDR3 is CASTWFSDNEQFF. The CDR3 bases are TGTGCCAGCACATGGTTTAGTGACAATGAGCAGTTCTTC.

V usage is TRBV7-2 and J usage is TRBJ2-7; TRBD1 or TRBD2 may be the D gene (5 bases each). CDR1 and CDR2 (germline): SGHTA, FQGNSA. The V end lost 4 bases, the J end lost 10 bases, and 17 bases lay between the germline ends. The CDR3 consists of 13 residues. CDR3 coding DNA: TGTGCCAGCAGCTCCACAGGACCCGGGGTCCAGTACTTC. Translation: CASSSTGPGVQYF. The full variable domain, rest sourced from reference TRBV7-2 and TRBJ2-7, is GAGVSQSPSNKVTEKGKDVELRCDPISGHTALYWYRQSLGQGLEFLIYFQGNSAPDKSGLPSDRFSAERTGGSVSTLTIQRTQQEDSAVYLCASSSTGPGVQYFGPGTRLTVT.

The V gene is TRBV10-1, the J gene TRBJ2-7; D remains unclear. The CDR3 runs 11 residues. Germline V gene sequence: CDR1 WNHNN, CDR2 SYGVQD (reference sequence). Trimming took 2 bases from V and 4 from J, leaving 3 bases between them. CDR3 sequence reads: CASSEGYEQYF. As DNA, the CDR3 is TGCGCCAGCAGTGAGGGTTACGAGCAGTACTTC.

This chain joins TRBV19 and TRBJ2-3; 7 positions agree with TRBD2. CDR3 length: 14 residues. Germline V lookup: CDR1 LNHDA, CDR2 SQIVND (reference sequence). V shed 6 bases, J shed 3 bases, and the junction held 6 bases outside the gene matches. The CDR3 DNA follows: TGTGCCAGTAGAAAGGGCGGGAGTACAGATACGCAGTATTTT. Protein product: CASRKGGSTDTQYF.

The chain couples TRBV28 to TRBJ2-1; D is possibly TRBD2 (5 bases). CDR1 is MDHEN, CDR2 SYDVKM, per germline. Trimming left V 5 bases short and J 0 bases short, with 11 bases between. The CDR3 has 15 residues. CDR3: CASSTGGYSYNEQFF. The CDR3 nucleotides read TGTGCCAGCAGTACCGGCGGGTACTCCTACAATGAGCAGTTCTTC.

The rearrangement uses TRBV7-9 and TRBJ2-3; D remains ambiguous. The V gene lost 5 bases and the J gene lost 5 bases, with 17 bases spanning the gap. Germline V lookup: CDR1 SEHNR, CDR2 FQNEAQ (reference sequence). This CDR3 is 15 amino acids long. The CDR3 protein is CASSLVAGAVDTQYF. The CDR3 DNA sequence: TGTGCCAGCAGCCTCGTAGCTGGTGCGGTAGATACGCAGTATTTT.

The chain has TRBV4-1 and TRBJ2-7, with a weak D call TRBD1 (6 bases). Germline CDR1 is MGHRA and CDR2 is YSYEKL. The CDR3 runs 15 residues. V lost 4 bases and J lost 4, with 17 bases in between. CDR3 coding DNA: TGCGCCAGCAGCCGTCAAGGACTCGGGACATACGAGCAGTACTTC. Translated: CASSRQGLGTYEQYF.

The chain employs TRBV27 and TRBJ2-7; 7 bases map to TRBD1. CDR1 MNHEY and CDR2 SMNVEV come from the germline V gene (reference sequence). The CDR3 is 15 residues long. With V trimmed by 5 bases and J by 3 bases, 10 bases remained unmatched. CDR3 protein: CASSPGQPTFYEQYF. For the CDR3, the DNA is TGTGCCAGCAGTCCGGGACAGCCAACGTTCTACGAGCAGTACTTC.

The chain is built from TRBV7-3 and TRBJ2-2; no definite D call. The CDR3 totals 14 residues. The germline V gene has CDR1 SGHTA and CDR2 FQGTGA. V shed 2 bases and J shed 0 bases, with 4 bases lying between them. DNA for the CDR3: TGTGCCAGCAGCTTATCTCCGAACACCGGGGAGCTGTTTTTT. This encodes CASSLSPNTGELFF.

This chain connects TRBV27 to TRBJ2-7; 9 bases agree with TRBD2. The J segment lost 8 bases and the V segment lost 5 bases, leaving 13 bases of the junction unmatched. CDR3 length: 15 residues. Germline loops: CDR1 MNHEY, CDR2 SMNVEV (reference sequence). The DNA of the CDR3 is TGTGCCAGCAGTCGACAGCCGGGACTAGCAGGACAGCAGTACTTC. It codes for CASSRQPGLAGQQYF.

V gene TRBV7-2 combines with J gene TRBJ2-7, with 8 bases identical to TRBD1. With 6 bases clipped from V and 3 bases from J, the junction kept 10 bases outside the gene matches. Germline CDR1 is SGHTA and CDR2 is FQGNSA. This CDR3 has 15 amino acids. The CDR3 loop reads CASSSADRGFYEQYF. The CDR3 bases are TGTGCCAGCAGTTCAGCCGACAGGGGCTTCTACGAGCAGTACTTC.

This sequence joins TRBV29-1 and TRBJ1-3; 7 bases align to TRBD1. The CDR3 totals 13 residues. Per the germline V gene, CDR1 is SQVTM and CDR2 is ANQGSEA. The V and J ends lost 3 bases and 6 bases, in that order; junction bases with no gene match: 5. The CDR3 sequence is CSVDKGAENTIYF. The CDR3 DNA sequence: TGCAGCGTTGATAAGGGGGCGGAAAACACCATATATTTT. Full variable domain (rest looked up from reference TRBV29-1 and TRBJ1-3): SAVISQKPSRDICQRGTSLTIQCQVDSQVTMMFWYRQQPGQSLTLIATANQGSEATYESGFVIDKFPISRPNLTFSTLTVSNMSPEDSSIYLCSVDKGAENTIYFGEGSWLTVV.

The CDR3 reads CASSLNFGQGRENEQFF. DNA of the CDR3: TGCGCCAGCAGCTTGAATTTTGGACAGGGCAGAGAGAATGAGCAGTTCTTC. The V gene is TRBV5-1, the J gene TRBJ2-1; TRBD1 agrees at 8 bases. J was trimmed by 7 bases and V by 1 base; bases with no gene match: 13. The CDR3 is 17 residues long. CDR1 and CDR2 from the germline V gene are SGHRS and YFSETQ.

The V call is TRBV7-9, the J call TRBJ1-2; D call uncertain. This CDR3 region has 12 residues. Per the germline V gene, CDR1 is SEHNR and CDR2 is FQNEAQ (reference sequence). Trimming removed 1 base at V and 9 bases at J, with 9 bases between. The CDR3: CASSLEWVSYTF. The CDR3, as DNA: TGTGCCAGCAGCTTAGAATGGGTGAGCTACACCTTC.

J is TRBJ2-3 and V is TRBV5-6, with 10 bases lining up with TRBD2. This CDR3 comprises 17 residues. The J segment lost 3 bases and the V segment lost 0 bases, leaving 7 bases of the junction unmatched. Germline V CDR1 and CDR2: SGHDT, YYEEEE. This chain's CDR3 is CASSLALAGVGTDTQYF. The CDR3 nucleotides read TGTGCCAGCAGCTTGGCCCTAGCGGGAGTTGGAACAGATACGCAGTATTTT.

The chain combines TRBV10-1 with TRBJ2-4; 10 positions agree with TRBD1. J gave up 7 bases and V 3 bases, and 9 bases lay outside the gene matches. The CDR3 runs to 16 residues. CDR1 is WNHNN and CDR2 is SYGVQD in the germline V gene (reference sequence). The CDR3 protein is CASSETRDRGLNIQYF. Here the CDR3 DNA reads TGCGCCAGCAGTGAAACCCGGGACAGGGGACTTAACATTCAGTACTTC.

The CDR3 is CASSRYNEQFF. The CDR3 region has the DNA TGTGCCAGTAGTAGATACAATGAGCAGTTCTTC. This chain links TRBV19 with TRBJ2-1; D not certain. The V end lost 4 bases, the J end lost 4 bases, and 2 bases lay between the germline ends. The CDR3 length is 11 residues. Germline CDR1 reads LNHDA; CDR2 reads SQIVND (reference sequence).